The 24 T cell receptor beta chains below come from one sample, sequenced in a study of breast tumors, draining lymph nodes, adjacent tissues (dated by TCRdb to 2016 to 2018). Library method: multiplex PCR. Sequenced on an Illumina HiSeq 2000. TCRdb reworked the public reads: Q25 trimming with fastp, MiXCR clone assembly, productive beta chains retained. For every CDR3 protein sequence, its rows merge into one entry that carries the most common genes and DNA. The sample records about 180,000 distinct CDR3 sequences, about 30% of which are singletons. 4% to 5.5% of the sample is held by the ten biggest clonotypes. The lymph node samples were taken from the axillary draining lymph nodes of breast cancer patients. Sequencing input: axillary lymph node tissue. Receptors originate from a female donor with breast cancer. Some clones in this sample may be carry-over from other donors' samples.

This chain links TRBV19 with TRBJ2-1; 13 nucleotides agree with TRBD2. The DNA end favors TRBJ2-7, so the J call may be wrong. CDR1 is LNHDA and CDR2 is SQIVND in the germline V gene (reference sequence). This CDR3 region has 18 residues. In DNA, the CDR3 is TGTGCCAGTAGTATTCGGGGCACTAGCGGGGGGGCCGGGGACGAGCAGTACTTC. Amino acid sequence: CASSIRGTSGGAGDEQYF.

Concerning this clonotype: Given a much more abundant clone one base away, this may be a read error. The chain links TRBV7-9 to TRBJ2-7; no clear D. The CDR3 runs 14 residues. CDR1 and CDR2 from the germline V gene are SEHNR and FQNEAQ (reference sequence). CDR3 residues: CASSLGFLPYEQHF. CDR3 coding DNA: TGTGCCAGCAGCTTAGGTTTTCTACCTTACGAGCAGCACTTC. The full variable domain, rest sourced from reference TRBV7-9 and TRBJ2-7, is DTGVSQNPRHKITKRGQNVTFRCDPISEHNRLYWYRQTLGQGPEFLTYFQNEAQLEKSRLLSDRFSAERPKGSFSTLEIQRTEQGDSAMYLCASSLGFLPYEQHFGPGTRLTVT.

The sample holds many counts of this clonotype. CDR3: CASSEAGGLTDTQYF. CDR3 nucleotides: TGTGCCAGCAGTGAAGCGGGGGGGCTTACGGATACGCAGTATTTT. This sequence joins TRBV2 and TRBJ2-3; perhaps TRBD2 as D (7 bases). Germline loops: CDR1 SNHLY, CDR2 FYNNEI. V gave up 0 bases and J gave up 6 bases, with 13 bases separating them. The CDR3 covers 15 residues. Drawing the rest from reference TRBV2 and TRBJ2-3, the complete variable domain is EPEVTQTPSHQVTQMGQEVILRCVPISNHLYFYWYRQILGQKVEFLVSFYNNEISEKSEIFDDQFSVERPDGSNFTLKIRSTKLEDSAMYFCASSEAGGLTDTQYFGPGTRLTVL.

In regard to this clonotype: This may be a read error, as it is one base from a much larger clone. This sequence joins TRBV11-2 and TRBJ2-1; 9 bases agree with TRBD2. J gave up 4 bases and V 4 bases, and 5 bases lay outside the gene matches. CDR1 and CDR2 (germline): SGHAT, FQNNGV. CDR3 size: 15 residues. CDR3 sequence reads: CASSYRTSEYNEQFF. CDR3 DNA: TGTGCCAGCAGCTACCGGACTAGCGAATACAATGAGCAGTTCTTC.

Many counts were recorded for this clonotype. The chain has TRBV6-5 and TRBJ1-6; D remains unclear. V lost 0 bases and J 0 bases, leaving 9 bases between the germline ends. Germline assignment: CDR1 MNHEY and CDR2 SVGAGI. CDR3 length equals 17 residues. CDR3 bases: TGTGCCAGCAGTTACTCGATTTCAGGCTCCTATAATTCACCCCTCCACTTT. Translated: CASSYSISGSYNSPLHF.

The table lists this clonotype with many counts. The V and J genes are TRBV7-9 and TRBJ2-1; 9 bases agree with TRBD2. V was clipped by 6 bases and J by 10 bases; unmatched bases: 13. The CDR3 spans 15 residues. Germline V gene data show CDR1 as SEHNR and CDR2 as FQNEAQ (reference sequence). CDR3 sequence (DNA): TGTGCCAGCAGGGAGCGGGAGGTACCAATGGAGGAGCAGTTCTTC. As protein: CASREREVPMEEQFF. The variable domain in full, with the rest retrieved from reference TRBV7-9 and TRBJ2-1, is DTGVSQNPRHKITKRGQNVTFRCDPISEHNRLYWYRQTLGQGPEFLTYFQNEAQLEKSRLLSDRFSAERPKGSFSTLEIQRTEQGDSAMYLCASREREVPMEEQFFGPGTRLTVL.

Worth noting for this clonotype: A read error may be the cause here, since a much bigger clone is one base away. The rearrangement joins TRBV6-6 to TRBJ1-4; maybe TRBD1 (5 bases). This CDR3 has 15 amino acids. Germline V lookup: CDR1 MNHNY, CDR2 SVGAGI (reference sequence). The CDR3 loop is CASNEIGATSEKLFF. The CDR3 DNA reads TGTGCCAGCAATGAAATCGGGGCAACTAGTGAAAAACTGTTTTTT.

This clonotype appeared many times. The CDR3 here is CASSYSWGYYEQYF. CDR3 nucleotide sequence: TGTGCCAGCAGTTACAGTTGGGGCTACTACGAGCAGTACTTC. V is TRBV6-5 and J is TRBJ2-7; tentatively, D is TRBD1 (5 bases). Germline V CDR1 and CDR2: MNHEY, SVGAGI. Deletions cut 2 bases from V and 3 bases from J, with 11 bases between. This CDR3 contains 14 residues.

Turning to this clonotype: Relative to the germline gene, one junction end is altered; a read error may explain this. The chain couples TRBV14 to TRBJ2-7; 8 positions agree with TRBD2. The CDR3 runs 17 residues. Germline CDR1 is SGHDN and CDR2 is FVKESK. For the CDR3, the DNA is TGTGCCAGCGGCCAAGAGGCTAGCGGGCGCCCAACCTCCGAGCAGTACTTC. It specifies CASGQEASGRPTSEQYF.

This clonotype was seen more than once but under ten times. This may arise from a read error, as a much more abundant clone is one base away. The rearrangement uses TRBV24-1 and TRBJ2-5, with D unresolved. V lost 5 bases and J 5 bases, leaving 5 bases between the germline ends. From germline, CDR1 is KGHDR and CDR2 SFDVKD. This CDR3 has 11 residues. DNA for the CDR3: TGTGCCACCAGTGGTAGGGAGACCCAGTACTTC. This codes for CATSGRETQYF.

The rearrangement joins TRBV4-2 to TRBJ1-1; weak D call: TRBD1 (5 bases). The V end was cut by 0 bases, the J end by 12 bases, with 11 bases between. This CDR3 contains 12 residues. CDR1 and CDR2 from the germline V gene are LGHNA and YNFKEQ. CDR3 coding DNA: TGTGCCAGCAGCCAAGATATGGGGGAATCTTTCTTT. Its protein product is CASSQDMGESFF.

As to this clonotype: A much larger clone lies one base from this, so it may be a read error. The rearrangement links TRBV5-6 to TRBJ2-7; D might be TRBD2 (5 bases). The V gene lost 4 bases and the J gene lost 4 bases, with 18 bases spanning the gap. Germline CDR1 SGHDT, CDR2 YYEEEE. The CDR3 runs to 15 residues. CDR3 coding DNA: TGTGCCAGCAGCCGGTCGGAGGCACTTCTATACGAGCAGTACTTC. This codes for CASSRSEALLYEQYF.

The V gene is TRBV7-3, the J gene TRBJ1-1, with D possibly being TRBD1 (5 bases). Trimming shortened V by 4 bases and J by 1 base, and 7 bases separated the two germline ends. The V gene's germline CDR1 is SGHTA and CDR2 FQGTGA. The CDR3 loop spans 13 amino acids. The chain's CDR3 is CASSYGQNTEAFF. The CDR3 coding sequence is TGTGCCAGCAGCTATGGACAGAACACTGAAGCTTTCTTT.

This clonotype has ten or more counts. V and J are TRBV25-1 and TRBJ2-2; TRBD2 might be the D (5 bases). The ends were cut back, 4 bases at V and 6 bases at J, with 12 bases in the middle. In germline, CDR1 is MGHDK, CDR2 SYGVNS. The CDR3 has 14 amino acids. This CDR3 reads CASSAPDFAGELFF. For the CDR3, the DNA is TGTGCCAGCAGTGCTCCGGACTTTGCCGGGGAGCTGTTTTTT.

This clonotype was counted at least ten times. The chain recombines TRBV20-1 with TRBJ2-7, with unresolved D. CDR3 length: 13 amino acids. V was cut by 6 bases and J by 1 base, with 13 bases left in between. Germline CDR1 and CDR2: DFQATT and SNEGSKA (reference sequence). CDR3 bases: TGCAGTGCCCTCAGCCAGAAGTCCTACGAGCAGTACTTC. It codes for CSALSQKSYEQYF.

Notes on this clonotype: A read error may produce the germline difference seen at one junction end. This chain connects TRBV7-6 to TRBJ1-2; D unresolved. The CDR3 runs 15 residues. Germline V gives CDR1 SGHVS, CDR2 FNYEAQ. CDR3 sequence (DNA): TGTGCCAGCAGTCCAGCCCAGGCTAATCACTATGGCTACCCCTTC. This sequence encodes CASSPAQANHYGYPF.

This clonotype has a count of ten or more. The chain joins TRBV7-3 to TRBJ2-7; 7 nucleotides align to TRBD1. The germline CDR1 and CDR2 sequences are SGHTA and FQGTGA. V was clipped by 1 base and J by 5 bases; unmatched bases: 5. CDR3 length: 14 residues. The CDR3 DNA sequence: TGTGCCAGCAGCTTAAATGACAGGGACGACGAGCAGTACTTC. Translated: CASSLNDRDDEQYF.

This clonotype has only a few counts. The rearrangement joins TRBV12-3 or TRBV12-4 to TRBJ1-5, with unresolved D. V lost 6 bases and J 5 bases, leaving 11 bases between the germline ends. This CDR3 contains 13 residues. CDR3 protein: CASSSLRDQPQHF. The CDR3 DNA follows: TGTGCCAGCAGCAGCCTTCGGGATCAGCCCCAGCATTTT.

A few counts support this clonotype. A read error is possible here, since a much larger clone lies one base away. The V call is TRBV11-3, the J call TRBJ2-3; 7 bases are a match to TRBD2. The length of the CDR3 is 15 residues. The V gene's germline CDR1 is SGHNT and CDR2 YENEEA. Unmatched junction bases numbered 6, after V lost 4 bases and J lost 2 bases. Here the CDR3 reads CASSSGLVPTDTQYF. Here the CDR3 DNA reads TGTGCCAGCAGCTCCGGACTAGTTCCCACAGATACGCAGTATTTT.

V is TRBV7-3 and J is TRBJ2-3, with TRBD1 as a possible D gene (5 bases). The end of the DNA is better explained by TRBJ1-5, so the J call may be wrong. The CDR3 is 15 amino acids. Germline V gene data show CDR1 as SGHTA and CDR2 as FQGTGA. The CDR3 nucleotides read TGTGCCAGCAGCTTAACGAGGGGTAGCACAGATACGCAGCATTTT. Residues: CASSLTRGSTDTQHF.

The gene calls are TRBV7-9 and TRBJ2-7, with D uncertain. Looked up from germline, CDR1 is SEHNR and CDR2 is FQNEAQ (reference sequence). The CDR3 loop spans 16 amino acids. Trimming left V 4 bases short and J 0 bases short, with 16 bases between. The CDR3 DNA follows: TGTGCCAGCAGCTCCCCCTCACAGCCAAGCTCCTACGAGCAGTACTTC. Its translation is CASSSPSQPSSYEQYF.

Ten or more counts support this clonotype. In nucleotides, the CDR3 is TGTGCCAGCAGCGTAAGTGGGAAATTGGATACGCAGTATTTT. This sequence encodes CASSVSGKLDTQYF. V and J are TRBV9 and TRBJ2-3; the D is unclear. Per the germline V gene, CDR1 is SGDLS and CDR2 is YYNGEE. Trimming took off 1 base at V and 6 bases at J, with 12 bases between the two ends. This CDR3 is built from 14 residues. Based on the CDR3 plus reference TRBV9 and TRBJ2-3, the full variable domain is DSGVTQTPKHLITATGQRVTLRCSPRSGDLSVYWYQQSLDQGLQFLIQYYNGEERAKGNILERFSAQQFPDLHSELNLSSLELGDSALYFCASSVSGKLDTQYFGPGTRLTVL.

This clonotype appeared a few times. A read error is possible here, since a much larger clone lies one base away. No conserved phenylalanine or tryptophan is present at the end of the CDR3, so a read error is the likely explanation. The genes are TRBV11-2 and TRBJ2-5; TRBD2 aligns across 10 bases. Germline V lookup: CDR1 SGHAT, CDR2 FQNNGV. This CDR3 has 15 residues. Trimming at V came to 5 bases and at J to 5 bases, leaving 8 bases not matched to a gene. DNA of the CDR3: TGTGCCAGCAGCCCTCTAGCGGGAGTGTGGGAGACCCAGTACCTC. Amino acids: CASSPLAGVWETQYL.

Remarks on this clonotype: This may stem from a read error, because a much larger clone lies one nucleotide away. The CDR3 nucleotides are TGCAGTGCCGTCCGGGACAGCCTTTTTGCAAGCAATCAGCCCCAGCATTTT. Residues: CSAVRDSLFASNQPQHF. V usage is TRBV20-1 and J usage is TRBJ1-5; TRBD1 matches at 7 bases. J was trimmed by 1 base and V by 6 bases; bases with no gene match: 15. Germline lookup yields CDR1 DFQATT and CDR2 SNEGSKA (reference sequence). The CDR3 runs 17 residues.